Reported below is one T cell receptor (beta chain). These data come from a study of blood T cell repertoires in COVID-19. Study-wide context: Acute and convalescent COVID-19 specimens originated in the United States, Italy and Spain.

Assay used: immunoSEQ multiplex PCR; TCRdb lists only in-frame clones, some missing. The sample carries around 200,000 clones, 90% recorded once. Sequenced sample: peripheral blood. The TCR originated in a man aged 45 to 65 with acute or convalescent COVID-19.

The CDR3, as DNA: TGTGCCAGCAGTTTATTGCGGGGCGGAGAACAGCCCCAGCATTTT. Translated: CASSLLRGGEQPQHF. The V gene is TRBV27, the J gene TRBJ1-5, with D possibly being TRBD1 (5 bases). CDR1 MNHEY and CDR2 SMNVEV come from the germline V gene (reference sequence). The CDR3 consists of 15 residues. V was shortened by 1 base and J by 7 bases, with 14 bases between the two germline ends.